This T cell receptor (beta chain) was captured by sequencing in a study of T-cell reconstitution after alpha-beta-depleted transplantation in children. Study-level points and caveats: Reportedly, alpha-beta T cells present about two months post-transplant originated from several hundred expanded clones of graft origin.

This clonotype was observed at least ten times. Antigen specificity is unknown. The CDR3 extends over 14 amino acids. V was trimmed by 7 bases and J by 7 bases, leaving 19 bases between them. Unique molecular identifiers were used in preparing the TCRbeta library. TCRdb ran MiXCR on the PCR reads and lists one entry per CDR3 protein. This sample has about 1,000,000 distinct CDR3 sequences, with about 30% found just once. Sequenced material: PBMCs, mostly from graft donor cells, taken 360 days after TCRalphabeta/CD19-depleted stem cell transplant. This sequence was found in a boy younger than two who had a stem cell transplant for SCID, so the T cells may come from the graft donor. This chain connects TRBV12-3 or TRBV12-4 to TRBJ2-5; D is tentatively TRBD1 or TRBD2 (6 bases each). The CDR3 sequence is CASNPDYRVGTQYF. Here the CDR3 DNA reads TGTGCCAGCAATCCGGACTACAGGGTAGGGACCCAGTACTTC.